One and the same sample provided the 23 T cell receptor beta chains below, sequenced in a study of T cells in women clearing cervical HPV infection. The repertoire was sequenced with immunoSEQ multiplex PCR; TCRdb's copy has only in-frame clones and lacks some. The sample table sets out fewer than 40,000 clones. The sequencing input was blood buffy coat. All receptors derive from a woman between 18 and 70 years old with a cervical HPV16 infection that either progressed to CIN3+ or cleared (not recorded which).

In regard to this clone: Read sequence stops 3 residues before the CDR3 end, and the germline J gene provides the missing end. The chain joins TRBV7-2 to TRBJ1-2, with D possibly being TRBD1 (6 bases). Germline V CDR1 and CDR2: SGHTA, FQGNSA. CDR3 length: 13 residues. The CDR3 loop reads CASSSGAFYDYTF. The CDR3 bases that were read are TGTGCCAGCAGCTCAGGGGCATTCTACGAC.

As to this clone: From the germline J gene comes the end of the CDR3, since the read stops 3 residues before it. The chain couples TRBV7-2 to TRBJ2-1; D possibly corresponds to TRBD2 (6 bases). The CDR3 sequence is 14 residues long. V shed 8 bases and J shed 4 bases, with 15 bases lying between them. Germline CDR1 is SGHTA and CDR2 is FQGNSA. Incomplete CDR3 DNA: TGTGCCAGCGGATCGGGACTGGCTTACAATGAG. It is translated as CASGSGLAYNE. The entire CDR3 protein reads CASGSGLAYNEQFF.

Remarks on this clone: The sequenced fragment ends 3 residues before the CDR3 boundary, so the rest is inferred from the germline J gene. The chain combines TRBV7-3 with TRBJ2-1, with TRBD2 matching over 15 bases. This CDR3 comprises 18 residues. V was pared by 4 bases and J by 4 bases, with 8 bases of the junction left unmatched. CDR1 and CDR2 (germline): SGHTA, FQGTGA. The covered CDR3 bases are TGTGCCAGCAGCTCCGGACTAGCGGGAGGGCCGGGGTACAATGAG. This encodes CASSSGLAGGPGYNE. In full, the CDR3 is CASSSGLAGGPGYNEQFF.

Points on this clone: The sequence runs out 3 residues before the end of the CDR3; the remainder is reconstructed from the germline J gene. The genes are TRBV10-1 and TRBJ2-7; perhaps TRBD2 as D (6 bases). The CDR3 loop spans 14 amino acids. CDR1 and CDR2 from the germline V gene are WNHNN and SYGVQD (reference sequence). Trimming removed 5 bases from V and 2 bases from J, with 13 bases in between. CDR3: CASSTAGYPYEQYF. CDR3 DNA, as far as it was read: TGCGCCAGCAGTACCGCGGGGTACCCCTACGAG.

A note on this clone: The read ends 3 residues before the CDR3 terminus; that terminus is restored from the germline J gene. The J gene is TRBJ1-2, the V gene TRBV6-4; 9 bases match TRBD1. This CDR3 has 13 residues. Germline CDR1 reads MRHNA; CDR2 reads SNTAGT. Trimming cost V 7 bases and J 7 bases; bases outside gene matches: 7. The covered CDR3 bases are TGTGCCAGCAAATCCGTGGACAGGGGTGGC. Translating it yields CASKSVDRGG. The CDR3 reads in full as CASKSVDRGGYTF.

Note on this clone: The CDR3 end lies 3 residues beyond the end of the read and is filled in from the germline J gene. V usage is TRBV29-1 and J usage is TRBJ2-4, with 9 positions matching TRBD1. Per the germline V gene, CDR1 is SQVTM and CDR2 is ANQGSEA. The V and J ends lost 4 bases and 3 bases, in that order; junction bases with no gene match: 4. This CDR3 region has 14 residues. CDR3 loop: CSVGWTGVKNIQYF. Partial CDR3 DNA: TGCAGCGTTGGATGGACAGGGGTCAAAAACATT.

A word on this clone: With the read ending 3 residues before the CDR3 end, the germline J gene is used to fill in that end. The chain has TRBV5-6 and TRBJ2-3; TRBD1 matches at 8 bases. The germline V gene encodes CDR1 SGHDT and CDR2 YYEEEE. Trimming cost V 4 bases and J 0 bases; bases outside gene matches: 4. This CDR3 region has 15 residues. CDR3 protein: CASSETGVSTDTQYF. The DNA read from the CDR3 is TGTGCCAGCAGCGAGACAGGGGTGAGCACAGATACG.

Details on this clone: Sequencing ends 3 residues short of the CDR3 end; the germline J gene provides the rest. The V call is TRBV7-3, the J call TRBJ1-6; D might be TRBD1 (6 bases). Germline CDR1 is SGHTA and CDR2 is FQGTGA. The ends were cut back, 0 bases at V and 9 bases at J, with 18 bases in the middle. The CDR3 has 17 amino acids. CDR3 in amino acids: CASSLTGPRDTSSPLHF. The part of the CDR3 DNA that was read is TGTGCCAGCAGCTTAACTGGGCCCCGGGACACTTCTTCACCC.

A note on this clone: The read comes to an end 3 residues before the CDR3 does, leaving the germline J gene to fill in the end. This chain connects TRBV30 to TRBJ2-5; 8 bases agree with TRBD2. Germline CDR1 GTSNPN, CDR2 SVGIG (reference sequence). The CDR3 sequence is 13 residues long. V shed 8 bases, J shed 5 bases, and the junction held 10 bases outside the gene matches. The DNA read from the CDR3 is TGTGCCCGAAGAGCGGGGGCCGGGGAGACC. Residues: CARRAGAGET. The entire CDR3 protein is CARRAGAGETQYF.

For this clone: The read finishes 3 residues shy of the CDR3 end, and the germline J gene is used to complete it. This chain joins TRBV7-3 and TRBJ2-3; possible D gene TRBD1, 5 bases. This CDR3 region has 15 residues. The germline gives CDR1 SGHTA, CDR2 FQGTGA. V shed 2 bases and J shed 2 bases, with 11 bases lying between them. The part of the CDR3 DNA that was read is TGTGCCAGCAGCTTAGTAGGGGTCCCCACAGATACG. Its protein product is CASSLVGVPTDT. The whole CDR3 sequence is CASSLVGVPTDTQYF.

Details on this clone: Read data end 3 residues before the CDR3 end; the end is taken from the germline J gene. Other DNA sequences in this specimen translate into the identical CDR3. The chain combines TRBV30 with TRBJ1-3; 11 nucleotides match TRBD1. This CDR3 comprises 14 residues. V lost 3 bases to trimming and J lost 2 bases; unmatched junction nucleotides: 0. Germline V lookup: CDR1 GTSNPN, CDR2 SVGIG (reference sequence). CDR3 sequence reads: CAWRGQGAGNTIYF. The CDR3 DNA, read in part, is TGTGCCTGGAGGGGACAGGGGGCTGGAAACACC. Full variable domain (rest looked up from reference TRBV30 and TRBJ1-3): SQTIHQWPATLVQPVGSPLSLECTVEGTSNPNLYWYRQAAGRGLQLLFYSVGIGQISSEVPQNLSASRPQDRQFILSSKKLLLSDSGFYLCAWRGQGAGNTIYFGEGSWLTVV.

Regarding this clone: Sequencing ends 3 residues short of the CDR3 end; the germline J gene provides the rest. The chain joins TRBV6-7 to TRBJ2-1, with 13 nucleotides matching TRBD2. TRBV6-7 is an open reading frame whose function is uncertain. This CDR3 contains 16 residues. Unmatched junction bases numbered 7, after V lost 4 bases and J lost 7 bases. The covered CDR3 bases are TGTGCCAGCAGTTCCCCGACGGGACTAGCGGGAAATGAG. Its translation: CASSSPTGLAGNE. The complete CDR3 sequence is CASSSPTGLAGNEQFF.

On this clone itself: The read stops 3 residues short of the end of the CDR3; the missing end is completed from the germline J gene. This sample also contains other DNA sequences that code for the same CDR3. This chain connects TRBV19 to TRBJ1-1, with unresolved D. Trimming cost V 7 bases and J 5 bases, with 14 bases left between them. Germline values: CDR1 LNHDA, CDR2 SQIVND (reference sequence). This CDR3 is built from 13 residues. The sequenced part of the CDR3 DNA is TGTGCCAGTACCCCTGGGCGGGGTACTGAA. It codes for CASTPGRGTE. The CDR3 as a whole reads CASTPGRGTEAFF.

Regarding this clone: Read data end 3 residues before the CDR3 end; the end is taken from the germline J gene. The V call is TRBV20-1, the J call TRBJ1-2, with D possibly TRBD1 on 5 matching bases. The CDR3 is 13 amino acids. Germline V gene lookup returns CDR1 DFQATT and CDR2 SNEGSKA (reference sequence). The V end lost 4 bases, the J end lost 5 bases, and 14 bases lay between the germline ends. CDR3 amino acids: CSATPQGQYGYTF. The sequenced part of the CDR3 DNA is TGCAGTGCTACTCCCCAAGGACAATATGGC.

Worth noting for this clone: The read is 3 residues too short to cover the CDR3 end, so that end is filled in from the germline J gene. This rearrangement joins TRBV15 to TRBJ1-3; D might be TRBD1 (5 bases). This CDR3 contains 18 residues. V was cut by 0 bases and J by 0 bases, with 15 bases left in between. Germline lookup yields CDR1 LNHNV and CDR2 YYDKDF (reference sequence). The part of the CDR3 DNA that was read is TGTGCCACCAGCAGAGATAATAGGGGCACCCACTCTGGAAACACC. Protein: CATSRDNRGTHSGNT. The entire CDR3 protein is CATSRDNRGTHSGNTIYF.

Turning to this clone: The read terminates 3 residues before the CDR3 end, so the remaining end is supplied by the germline J gene. This sequence joins TRBV30 and TRBJ1-5; no reliable D call. The germline gives CDR1 GTSNPN, CDR2 SVGIG (reference sequence). V was clipped by 2 bases and J by 4 bases, with 9 bases between them. The CDR3 totals 13 residues. CDR3 DNA, as far as it was read: TGTGCCTGGAGTCAGCAGGCTAATCAGCCC. Translated: CAWSQQANQP. The whole CDR3 region reads CAWSQQANQPQHF.

On this clone: The read stops 3 residues short of the end of the CDR3; the missing end is completed from the germline J gene. The V gene is TRBV19, the J gene TRBJ1-2; 8 bases fit TRBD1. Germline V gives CDR1 LNHDA, CDR2 SQIVND (reference sequence). Unmatched junction bases numbered 12, after V lost 6 bases and J lost 6 bases. This CDR3 is 15 amino acids long. CDR3 DNA, as far as it was read: TGTGCCAGTAGGGAGAGAGGACAGGGAGGGGATGGC. Translated, it gives CASRERGQGGDG. The full CDR3 is CASRERGQGGDGYTF.

About this clone itself: The DNA ends 3 residues before the CDR3 does, and the rest of the CDR3 is filled in from the germline J gene. This chain uses TRBV2 with TRBJ2-3, with unresolved D. Germline values: CDR1 SNHLY, CDR2 FYNNEI. Deletions cut 4 bases from V and 3 bases from J, with 8 bases between. This CDR3 has 13 residues. CDR3 DNA (partial): TGTGCCAGCAGTGTTAAGGGTACAGATACG. Its protein is CASSVKGTDT. In full, the CDR3 reads CASSVKGTDTQYF.

On this clone itself: The read stops 3 residues short of the end of the CDR3; the missing end is completed from the germline J gene. V is TRBV5-1 and J is TRBJ2-2; D perhaps matches TRBD1 (6 bases). Germline values: CDR1 SGHRS, CDR2 YFSETQ. V was shortened by 1 base and J by 1 base, with 20 bases between the two germline ends. This CDR3 has 19 residues. CDR3 in amino acids: CASSLMPGNRVRNTGELFF. Incomplete CDR3 DNA: TGCGCCAGCAGCTTGATGCCCGGTAACAGGGTGAGGAACACCGGGGAG.

Comments on this clone: The missing CDR3 end, 3 residues past where the read stops, is filled in from the germline J gene. This chain uses TRBV19 with TRBJ1-1; 7 bases line up with TRBD1. This CDR3 contains 15 residues. Germline V CDR1 and CDR2: LNHDA, SQIVND (reference sequence). The CDR3 here is CASSFRQGGASGAFF. CDR3 DNA, as far as it was read: TGTGCCAGTAGTTTTAGGCAAGGGGGCGCCTCGGGA.

With regard to this clone: The sequence runs out 3 residues before the end of the CDR3; the remainder is reconstructed from the germline J gene. The rearrangement joins TRBV20-1 to TRBJ2-1; 8 bases are a match to TRBD2. V trimming: 1 base; J trimming: 1 base; junction bases outside the gene matches: 3. This CDR3 comprises 15 residues. CDR1 and CDR2 from the germline V gene are DFQATT and SNEGSKA (reference sequence). CDR3 sequence reads: CSARGTGGSYNEQFF. CDR3 DNA (partial): TGCAGTGCTAGAGGTACGGGGGGGTCCTACAATGAG.

With respect to this clone: The CDR3 end falls 3 residues outside the read, so it is completed with the germline J gene. The chain combines TRBV30 with TRBJ1-2; 8 nucleotides match TRBD1. The germline gives CDR1 GTSNPN, CDR2 SVGIG (reference sequence). The J segment lost 4 bases and the V segment lost 0 bases, leaving 10 bases of the junction unmatched. The CDR3 has 16 residues. The DNA read from the CDR3 is TGTGCCTGGAGTGTTCTACAGGGGGACCCCACCTATGGC. Its protein is CAWSVLQGDPTYG. The full CDR3 protein is CAWSVLQGDPTYGYTF.

In regard to this clone: Sequencing ends 3 residues short of the CDR3 end; the germline J gene provides the rest. The J gene is TRBJ1-1, the V gene TRBV5-1; D possibly corresponds to TRBD1 (6 bases). This CDR3 has 13 residues. CDR1 SGHRS and CDR2 YFSETQ come from the germline V gene. Trimming removed 1 base from V and 4 bases from J, with 8 bases in between. This CDR3 reads CASSLTGSTEAFF. The DNA read from the CDR3 is TGCGCCAGCAGCTTGACAGGGTCCACTGAA.